Listed here are 3 T cell receptor beta chains from one sample, sequenced in a study of blood T cell repertoires in COVID-19. Measured with immunoSEQ multiplex PCR; TCRdb has only the in-frame clones, and not every one. The table lists 25,000 to 35,000 clones, about 91% of them singletons. The sample taken for sequencing was peripheral blood. The receptors stem from a man older than 75 with acute or convalescent COVID-19.

The V call is TRBV19, the J call TRBJ2-5, with TRBD1 matching over 9 bases. J gave up 5 bases and V 4 bases, and 11 bases lay outside the gene matches. Looked up from germline, CDR1 is LNHDA and CDR2 is SQIVND (reference sequence). The length of the CDR3 is 16 residues. The chain's CDR3 is CASSRRPGQGRETQYF. CDR3 coding DNA: TGTGCCAGTAGTAGACGCCCGGGACAGGGTCGCGAGACCCAGTACTTC.

The rearrangement links TRBV9 to TRBJ2-3; maybe TRBD2 (6 bases). V was shortened by 0 bases and J by 0 bases, with 14 bases between the two germline ends. CDR3 size: 17 residues. Germline values: CDR1 SGDLS, CDR2 YYNGEE. CDR3 DNA: TGTGCCAGCAGCGTAGAAAAATCGAGCGGGAGCACAGATACGCAGTATTTT. This sequence encodes CASSVEKSSGSTDTQYF. Based on the CDR3 plus reference TRBV9 and TRBJ2-3, the full variable domain is DSGVTQTPKHLITATGQRVTLRCSPRSGDLSVYWYQQSLDQGLQFLIQYYNGEERAKGNILERFSAQQFPDLHSELNLSSLELGDSALYFCASSVEKSSGSTDTQYFGPGTRLTVL.

V usage is TRBV2 and J usage is TRBJ2-5; TRBD2 aligns across 8 bases. The CDR3 is 14 residues long. Germline V gene sequence: CDR1 SNHLY, CDR2 FYNNEI. V was clipped by 6 bases and J by 7 bases; unmatched bases: 10. CDR3 DNA sequence: TGTGCCAGCAGGCCCGGACTAGCCGGGGTGACCCAGTACTTC. Its protein product is CASRPGLAGVTQYF.